A selection of T cell receptor beta chains follows, all from one sample in a study of Ad26.COV2.S vaccination and SARS-CoV-2 variants. Generated by immunoSEQ multiplex PCR, the TCRdb table keeps only in-frame clones and is missing some. The sample lists about 140,000 clones; 86% were seen once. This sample comprised peripheral blood, obtained after recovery from COVID-19. These TCRs come from a human donor who had recovered from COVID-19. Each CDR3 is given with its conserved first and last residue. The D gene is left open where the match is weak. Expanded clones are given a class, and other clones once, few, many or no size at all.

cdr3_aa,cdr3_nt,clone_size,v_call,j_call,d_call
CASSLGAGQESYEQYF,TGTGCCAGCAGCTTGGGAGCGGGACAGGAATCCTACGAGCAGTACTTC,.,TRBV5-5,TRBJ2-7,.
CASSDRWPPNNSPLHF,TGTGCCAGCAGTGACCGGTGGCCCCCCAATAATTCACCCCTCCACTTT,few,TRBV6-1,TRBJ1-6,.
CASSGPRSSYEQYF,TGTGCCAGCAGTGGACCCAGGAGCTCCTACGAGCAGTACTTC,.,TRBV21-1,TRBJ2-7,.
CASSSPGGGDYGYTF,TGTGCCAGCAGTTCCCCGGGGGGAGGTGACTATGGCTACACCTTC,.,TRBV27,TRBJ1-2,.
CASTKTLGETQYF,TGTGCCAGCACCAAAACCCTGGGAGAGACCCAGTACTTC,.,TRBV6-5,TRBJ2-5,.
CASSYKLPSTDTQYF,TGTGCCAGCAGTTATAAACTCCCTAGCACAGATACGCAGTATTTT,.,TRBV6-5,TRBJ2-3,.
CASSHAGGLEQYF,TGCGCCAGCAGCCATGCAGGGGGCCTCGAGCAGTACTTC,.,TRBV4-1,TRBJ2-7,TRBD1
CASSLPGQGAGYGYTF,TGTGCCAGCAGTCTTCCGGGACAGGGGGCCGGCTATGGCTACACCTTC,.,TRBV28,TRBJ1-2,TRBD1
CASSSLNEQFF,TGTGCCAGCAGTTCCCTTAATGAGCAGTTCTTC,.,TRBV27,TRBJ2-1,.
CASSQTGARGYTF,TGTGCCAGCAGTCAGACAGGGGCTCGTGGCTACACCTTC,.,TRBV6-5,TRBJ1-2,TRBD1
CATSPWTGGFEQYF,TGTGCCACCAGCCCATGGACAGGGGGCTTCGAGCAGTACTTC,.,TRBV15,TRBJ2-7,TRBD1
CASSYSGIDNYGYTF,TGTGCCAGCAGTTACTCCGGGATCGATAACTATGGCTACACCTTC,.,TRBV6-5,TRBJ1-2,.
CASSFSPDGNTGELFF,TGTGCCAGCAGCTTCTCCCCCGACGGGAACACCGGGGAGCTGTTTTTT,.,TRBV7-2,TRBJ2-2,.
CAISESGGNQPQHF,TGTGCCATCAGTGAGTCAGGGGGAAATCAGCCCCAGCATTTT,.,TRBV10-3,TRBJ1-5,.
CASSIAQGAEQFF,TGTGCCAGTAGTATAGCACAGGGGGCTGAGCAGTTCTTC,once,TRBV19,TRBJ2-1,TRBD1
CAGTSGGNNEQFF,TGCGCCGGGACTAGCGGGGGGAACAATGAGCAGTTCTTC,.,TRBV10-2,TRBJ2-1,TRBD2
CAWSGNSPLHF,TGTGCCTGGAGTGGAAATTCACCCCTCCACTTT,.,TRBV30,TRBJ1-6,.
CASSLLGTGLREQFF,TGTGCCAGCAGCTTGCTCGGGACAGGGCTTCGTGAGCAGTTCTTC,.,TRBV5-5,TRBJ2-1,TRBD1
CASSVQGSNEKLFF,TGTGCCAGCTCCGTACAGGGGTCTAATGAAAAACTGTTTTTT,.,TRBV7-8,TRBJ1-4,TRBD1
CAGRTSGGPYEQYF,TGTGCCGGACGGACTAGCGGGGGTCCCTACGAGCAGTACTTC,.,TRBV3-1/TRBV3-2,TRBJ2-7,TRBD2
CASSQIGTVYGYTF,TGCGCCAGCAGCCAAATCGGGACAGTCTATGGCTACACCTTC,once,TRBV4-3,TRBJ1-2,TRBD1
CASSPTEDYGYTF,TGTGCCAGCAGCCCCACAGAAGACTATGGCTACACCTTC,once,TRBV7-9,TRBJ1-2,.
CASSLQAAGELFF,TGTGCCAGCAGCTTACAGGCGGCCGGGGAGCTGTTTTTT,.,TRBV11-2,TRBJ2-2,.
CASSEAEYGYTF,TGTGCCAGCAGTGAGGCAGAATATGGCTACACCTTC,.,TRBV2,TRBJ1-2,.
CASRGSFNQPQHF,TGTGCCAGCAGGGGGTCTTTTAATCAGCCCCAGCATTTT,.,TRBV28,TRBJ1-5,.
CASRSGGRTDTQYF,TGTGCCAGCCGGTCGGGGGGGCGAACGGATACGCAGTATTTT,.,TRBV28,TRBJ2-3,TRBD2
CANNKGSSTDTQYF,TGTGCTAATAATAAGGGGTCTAGCACAGATACGCAGTATTTT,once,TRBV6-5,TRBJ2-3,.
CASSEKGQNYGYTF,TGTGCCAGCAGTGAAAAGGGACAGAACTATGGCTACACCTTC,.,TRBV2,TRBJ1-2,TRBD1
CASSQAVDGEAFF,TGTGCCAGCAGCCAAGCGGTCGACGGTGAAGCTTTCTTT,once,TRBV3-1/TRBV3-2,TRBJ1-1,.
CASSEVQSYQPQHF,TGTGCCAGCAGTGAAGTACAGTCTTACCAGCCCCAGCATTTT,.,TRBV2,TRBJ1-5,.
CASSLQGGGETQYF,TGTGCCAGCAGCTTACAGGGTGGTGGAGAGACCCAGTACTTC,.,TRBV7-2,TRBJ2-5,.
CASSDLAGRSNSPLHF,TGTGCCAGCAGTGATTTAGCAGGGAGATCTAATTCACCCCTCCACTTT,once,TRBV6-1,TRBJ1-6,.
CASSQTRTAGYTF,TGTGCCAGCAGCCAGACCCGGACAGCCGGCTACACCTTC,.,TRBV27,TRBJ1-2,.
CSVNRGPSTDTQYF,TGCAGCGTGAATAGGGGGCCTAGCACAGATACGCAGTATTTT,.,TRBV29-1,TRBJ2-3,TRBD1
CASRQGNSNQPQHF,TGTGCCAGCAGACAGGGGAATAGCAATCAGCCCCAGCATTTT,.,TRBV2,TRBJ1-5,TRBD1
CASSNGIGDEQFF,TGTGCCAGTAGTAACGGAATAGGTGATGAGCAGTTCTTC,.,TRBV19,TRBJ2-1,.
CASAAISGNTIYF,TGTGCCAGTGCAGCAATCTCTGGAAACACCATATATTTT,once,TRBV19,TRBJ1-3,.
CASSLEGAQYF,TGTGCCAGCAGCTTAGAGGGGGCCCAGTACTTC,.,TRBV7-8,TRBJ2-5,.
CASSQTGVANYGYTF,TGCGCCAGCAGCCAAACAGGGGTAGCTAACTATGGCTACACCTTC,.,TRBV4-1,TRBJ1-2,TRBD1
CASSYSWTDPWEQYF,TGTGCCAGCAGTTATAGTTGGACAGATCCGTGGGAGCAGTACTTC,.,TRBV6-5,TRBJ2-7,.
CASSLRPEPYVEQYF,TGTGCCAGCAGCCTAAGGCCCGAACCCTACGTAGAGCAGTACTTC,.,TRBV7-2,TRBJ2-7,.
CASRYSGADTGELFF,TGCGCCAGCAGATATAGCGGGGCGGACACCGGGGAGCTGTTTTTT,.,TRBV5-1,TRBJ2-2,TRBD2
CASSLVVNEQFF,TGTGCCAGCAGCTTAGTTGTTAATGAGCAGTTCTTC,.,TRBV11-2,TRBJ2-1,.
CASSPTLSTDTQYF,TGTGCCAGCAGCCCGACGCTTAGCACAGATACGCAGTATTTT,.,TRBV28,TRBJ2-3,.
CASSPGTPYGYTF,TGTGCCAGCAGCCCAGGGACTCCCTATGGCTACACCTTC,once,TRBV5-4,TRBJ1-2,.